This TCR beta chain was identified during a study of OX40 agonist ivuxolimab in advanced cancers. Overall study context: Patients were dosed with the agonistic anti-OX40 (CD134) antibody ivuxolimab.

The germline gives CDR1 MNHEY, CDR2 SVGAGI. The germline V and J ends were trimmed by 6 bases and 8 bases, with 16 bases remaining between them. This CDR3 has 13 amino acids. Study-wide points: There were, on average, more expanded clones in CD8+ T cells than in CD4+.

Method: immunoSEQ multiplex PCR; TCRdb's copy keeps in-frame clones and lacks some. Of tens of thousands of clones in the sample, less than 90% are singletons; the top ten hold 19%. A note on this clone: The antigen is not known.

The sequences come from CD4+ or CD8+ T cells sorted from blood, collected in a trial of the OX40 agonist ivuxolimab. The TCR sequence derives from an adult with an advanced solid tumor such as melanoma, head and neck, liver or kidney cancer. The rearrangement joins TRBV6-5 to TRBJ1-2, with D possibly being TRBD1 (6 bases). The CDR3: CASSWDTSWGYTF. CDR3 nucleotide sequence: TGTGCCAGCAGCTGGGACACCAGTTGGGGCTACACCTTC.